Each of the 21 T cell receptor beta chains below was sequenced from the same sample in a study of shared clonotypes between healthy human individuals. Generated by immunoSEQ multiplex PCR, the TCRdb table keeps only in-frame clones and is missing some. This table has approximately 250,000 clones, approximately 65% appearing once. Sequencing was performed on memory CD4+ T cells sorted from blood. The subset here: CD45RA-negative fraction. All receptors derive from a man younger than 45 in good health.

J is TRBJ1-2 and V is TRBV9, with TRBD1 matching over 10 bases. The J segment lost 2 bases and the V segment lost 3 bases, leaving 7 bases of the junction unmatched. From germline, CDR1 is SGDLS and CDR2 YYNGEE. The CDR3 spans 16 residues. CDR3 amino acids: CASSGRRTGGNYGYTF. CDR3 nucleotides: TGTGCCAGCAGCGGGAGGCGGACAGGGGGGAACTATGGCTACACCTTC.

This rearrangement joins TRBV6-6 to TRBJ2-3; D is ambiguous. The V gene's germline CDR1 is MNHNY and CDR2 SVGAGI (reference sequence). The CDR3 is made up of 14 amino acids. The ends were cut back, 2 bases at V and 2 bases at J, with 8 bases in the middle. CDR3 sequence reads: CASSYERYTDTQYF. The CDR3 DNA sequence: TGTGCCAGCAGTTACGAACGCTACACAGATACGCAGTATTTT.

This clone was seen a few times. V and J are TRBV6-6 and TRBJ1-1; no definite D call. Per germline, CDR1 MNHNY and CDR2 SVGAGI (reference sequence). The V end was cut by 5 bases, the J end by 1 base, with 8 bases between. This CDR3 is built from 13 residues. Here the CDR3 reads CASSPHQNTEAFF. In nucleotides, the CDR3 is TGTGCCAGCAGTCCCCACCAGAACACTGAAGCTTTCTTT.

The genes are TRBV21-1 and TRBJ2-3; the D segment call TRBD1 is taken from the table without a DNA check. TRBV21-1 is a pseudogene. This CDR3 contains 21 residues. CDR3 coding DNA: TGTGCCAGGGCGAACTGGGGGACAGGCCTGGGGCGGGACCTCTGCGCAGATACGCAGTATTTT. Translating it yields CARANWGTGLGRDLCADTQYF.

The rearrangement uses TRBV9 and TRBJ2-5; TRBD2 might be the D (5 bases). This CDR3 is built from 15 residues. The V gene's germline CDR1 is SGDLS and CDR2 YYNGEE. Between the trimmed V and J ends, which lost 1 base and 4 bases, there was a span of 14 bases. The CDR3 nucleotides are TGTGCCAGCAGCGTACTAGCAGATCCCCGAGAGACCCAGTACTTC. It is translated as CASSVLADPRETQYF.

This clone was seen once. CDR3 sequence: CASSLGAGASSSTDTQYF. The CDR3, as DNA: TGTGCCAGCAGTTTAGGTGCAGGGGCCTCTAGTAGCACAGATACGCAGTATTTT. This chain joins TRBV28 and TRBJ2-3; a possible D gene is TRBD1 (6 bases). The CDR3 spans 18 residues. CDR1 is MDHEN, CDR2 SYDVKM, per germline. The V end was cut by 2 bases, the J end by 0 bases, with 18 bases between. Filled out from reference TRBV28 and TRBJ2-3, the complete variable domain reads DVKVTQSSRYLVKRTGEKVFLECVQDMDHENMFWYRQDPGLGLRLIYFSYDVKMKEKGDIPEGYSVSREKKERFSLILESASTNQTSMYLCASSLGAGASSSTDTQYFGPGTRLTVL.

The V call is TRBV25-1, the J call TRBJ2-5; D is possibly TRBD1 (5 bases). The length of the CDR3 is 14 residues. From germline, CDR1 is MGHDK and CDR2 SYGVNS. V was clipped by 6 bases and J by 4 bases, with 15 bases between them. The CDR3 protein is CASRSGWMGETQYF. As DNA, the CDR3 is TGTGCCAGCAGATCAGGGTGGATGGGAGAGACCCAGTACTTC.

This clone was seen a few times. The V gene is TRBV9, the J gene TRBJ2-7, with D possibly matching TRBD1 (5 bases). Germline assignment: CDR1 SGDLS and CDR2 YYNGEE. CDR3 length equals 15 residues. V was shortened by 2 bases and J by 6 bases, with 18 bases between the two germline ends. In DNA form, the CDR3 reads TGTGCCAGCAGCGTCACAGGACACCGGCCTTCCGAGCAGTACTTC. Its protein product is CASSVTGHRPSEQYF.

This clone appeared once. V usage is TRBV15 and J usage is TRBJ2-3; D gene unclear. The germline CDR1 and CDR2 sequences are LNHNV and YYDKDF (reference sequence). The CDR3 totals 19 residues. The V gene lost 5 bases and the J gene lost 1 base, with 25 bases spanning the gap. The CDR3 spells CATSGRSVRREARTDTQYF. The DNA of the CDR3 is TGTGCCACCAGCGGACGGAGCGTGAGGAGAGAGGCCCGCACAGATACGCAGTATTTT. The full variable domain, completed using reference TRBV15 and TRBJ2-3, is DAMVIQNPRYQVTQFGKPVTLSCSQTLNHNVMYWYQQKSSQAPKLLFHYYDKDFNNEADTPDNFQSRRPNTSFCFLDIRSPGLGDTAMYLCATSGRSVRREARTDTQYFGPGTRLTVL.

The chain is built from TRBV2 and TRBJ1-2; D gene unclear. With 7 bases removed from V and 6 bases from J, the gap between germline ends came to 15 bases. The CDR3 is 13 amino acids. Germline CDR1 SNHLY, CDR2 FYNNEI. As DNA, the CDR3 is TGTGCCAGCAAGGGTACGGTTGTCGATGGCTACACCTTC. It is translated as CASKGTVVDGYTF. The full variable domain, with the rest looked up from reference TRBV2 and TRBJ1-2, is EPEVTQTPSHQVTQMGQEVILRCVPISNHLYFYWYRQILGQKVEFLVSFYNNEISEKSEIFDDQFSVERPDGSNFTLKIRSTKLEDSAMYFCASKGTVVDGYTFGSGTRLTVV.

The CDR3 nucleotides read TGTGCCAGCAGCTTAGCGGGAGGGACCAGGGATACGCAGTATTTT. This encodes CASSLAGGTRDTQYF. The chain carries TRBV7-9 and TRBJ2-3; 7 bases are a match to TRBD2. The germline V gene encodes CDR1 SEHNR and CDR2 FQNEAQ (reference sequence). The V gene end was trimmed by 0 bases and the J gene end by 6 bases; junction bases not matched to a gene: 6. There are 15 residues in the CDR3.

The J gene is TRBJ2-3, the V gene TRBV30; TRBD2 aligns across 9 bases. J was trimmed by 3 bases and V by 1 base; bases with no gene match: 5. The CDR3 contains 15 residues. Looked up from germline, CDR1 is GTSNPN and CDR2 is SVGIG (reference sequence). CDR3 coding DNA: TGTGCCTGGAGTGCCCTAGCGGGGTCGACAGATACGCAGTATTTT. Amino acids: CAWSALAGSTDTQYF.

V usage is TRBV6-1 and J usage is TRBJ2-1; maybe TRBD1 (6 bases). Looked up from germline, CDR1 is MNHNS and CDR2 is SASEGT. Trimming took 3 bases from V and 5 from J, leaving 14 bases between them. The CDR3 totals 15 residues. Here the CDR3 reads CASSEVTGFNNEQFF. DNA for the CDR3: TGTGCCAGCAGTGAGGTAACAGGGTTCAACAATGAGCAGTTCTTC.

This chain links TRBV5-1 with TRBJ2-3; D is possibly TRBD2 (6 bases). Per germline, CDR1 SGHRS and CDR2 YFSETQ. Between the trimmed V and J ends, which lost 0 bases and 5 bases, there was a span of 13 bases. The CDR3 contains 15 residues. The CDR3 spells CASSLDRRGGDTQYF. The CDR3 bases are TGCGCCAGCAGCTTGGATAGGAGGGGTGGAGATACGCAGTATTTT.

This chain links TRBV5-8 with TRBJ2-7; tentatively, D is TRBD1 (7 bases). CDR3 length: 17 residues. Germline CDR1 and CDR2: SGHTS and YDEGEE. The V gene lost 0 bases and the J gene lost 7 bases, with 23 bases spanning the gap. CDR3 DNA sequence: TGTGCCAGCAGCTTGGAGGGGGGACAGTCGTATTTCGGGGAGCAGTACTTC. Amino acids: CASSLEGGQSYFGEQYF.

CDR3 bases: TGCGCCAGCAGCCAAGATAAAGGGCGAACTAATGAAAAACTGTTTTTT. This encodes CASSQDKGRTNEKLFF. V and J are TRBV4-1 and TRBJ1-4; no clear D gene. The CDR3 totals 16 residues. Trimming stripped 0 bases from V and 1 base from J, with 9 bases between. CDR1 and CDR2 (germline): MGHRA, YSYEKL.

V usage is TRBV7-9 and J usage is TRBJ2-7, with 8 bases identical to TRBD1. Germline CDR1 is SEHNR and CDR2 is FQNEAQ (reference sequence). This CDR3 contains 15 residues. The V gene end was trimmed by 1 base and the J gene end by 6 bases; junction bases not matched to a gene: 8. DNA for the CDR3: TGTGCCAGCAGCTTAGGCCAGGGGGCGCGCTTCGAGCAGTACTTC. This sequence encodes CASSLGQGARFEQYF.

The chain joins TRBV5-8 to TRBJ2-3; 9 nucleotides agree with TRBD1. With V trimmed by 3 bases and J by 6 bases, 2 bases remained unmatched. The CDR3 length is 13 residues. CDR1 SGHTS and CDR2 YDEGEE come from the germline V gene. Here the CDR3 DNA reads TGTGCCAGCAGCTGGGGACAGGGCGATACGCAGTATTTT. It encodes CASSWGQGDTQYF.

The CDR3 nucleotides are TGTGCCAGCGCCCCCCCGGGCCCCACAGATACGCAGTATTTT. It translates to CASAPPGPTDTQYF. This chain connects TRBV5-6 to TRBJ2-3; the D is unclear. CDR3 length equals 14 residues. V lost 7 bases to trimming and J lost 2 bases, with 14 bases between them. The V gene's germline CDR1 is SGHDT and CDR2 YYEEEE.

This chain connects TRBV2 to TRBJ2-7, with D hard to call. CDR1 and CDR2 (germline): SNHLY, FYNNEI. The CDR3 extends over 13 amino acids. V dropped 1 base and J dropped 5 bases, with 9 bases sitting between them. The DNA of the CDR3 is TGTGCCAGCAGTGAAGACGCAGTGAACGAGCAGTACTTC. This gives the protein CASSEDAVNEQYF.

This clone was seen a few times. The V and J genes are TRBV6-1 and TRBJ1-5, with TRBD1 identical over 7 bases. V was clipped by 3 bases and J by 7 bases; unmatched bases: 6. There are 14 residues in the CDR3. The germline gives CDR1 MNHNS, CDR2 SASEGT. The CDR3 reads CASSDGGTAQPQHF. CDR3 in DNA: TGTGCCAGCAGTGATGGGGGGACAGCACAGCCCCAGCATTTT.